This TCR beta chain comes out of a study of cytomegalovirus exposure and HLA in healthy donors. Points from the study as a whole: Many donors shared some public TCRs, even though most TCR sequences were rare.

The CDR3 runs to 14 residues. The V gene end was trimmed by 0 bases and the J gene end by 7 bases; junction bases not matched to a gene: 5. Germline V gene data show CDR1 as SGDLS and CDR2 as YYNGEE. The study ran its PCR with 60 Vbeta and 13 Jbeta primers. The table came from immunoSEQ multiplex PCR; TCRdb's copy has only in-frame clones and leaves some out. The sample comprises 60,000 to 70,000 clones, approximately 60% of which are singletons, and approximately 3% rests with the top ten. This clone was picked up a small number of times. As yet, its antigen is unknown. V gene TRBV9 combines with J gene TRBJ2-5; 8 bases are a match to TRBD1. This receptor was identified in a woman in her forties or fifties in good health and CMV-seronegative. Sequencing used PBMCs. The CDR3 nucleotides read TGTGCCAGCAGCGTAGCGCAGGGGGCCGTGACCCAGTACTTC. This encodes CASSVAQGAVTQYF.